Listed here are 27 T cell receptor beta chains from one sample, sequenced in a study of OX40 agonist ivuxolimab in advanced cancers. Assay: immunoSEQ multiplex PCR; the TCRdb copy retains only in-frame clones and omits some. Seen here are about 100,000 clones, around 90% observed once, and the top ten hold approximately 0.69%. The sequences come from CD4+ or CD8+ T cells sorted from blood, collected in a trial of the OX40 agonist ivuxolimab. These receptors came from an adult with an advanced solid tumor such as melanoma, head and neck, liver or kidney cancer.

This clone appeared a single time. The CDR3 spells CASSYKPDSNQPQHF. In nucleotides, the CDR3 is TGTGCCAGCAGTTACAAGCCAGATAGCAATCAGCCCCAGCATTTT. The rearrangement links TRBV6-5 to TRBJ1-5; D ambiguous. Germline V lookup: CDR1 MNHEY, CDR2 SVGAGI. The CDR3 is 15 amino acids. Trimming took off 2 bases at V and 0 bases at J, with 8 bases between the two ends.

CDR3: CASSLAGLAGGRYYEQYF. The CDR3 DNA follows: TGTGCCAGCAGCTTGGCCGGACTAGCGGGAGGTCGGTACTACGAGCAGTACTTC. The chain carries TRBV5-4 and TRBJ2-5; 14 bases fit TRBD2. The J call is uncertain, as TRBJ2-7 better fits the DNA end. Germline V lookup: CDR1 SGHNT, CDR2 YYREEE (reference sequence). The CDR3 is 18 residues long.

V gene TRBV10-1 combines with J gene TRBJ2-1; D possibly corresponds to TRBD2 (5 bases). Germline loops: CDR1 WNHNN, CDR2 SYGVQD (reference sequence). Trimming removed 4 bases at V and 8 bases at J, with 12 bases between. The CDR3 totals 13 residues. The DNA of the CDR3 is TGCGCCAGCAGTGCGCGAGCGGCGGATGAGCAGTTCTTC. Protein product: CASSARAADEQFF.

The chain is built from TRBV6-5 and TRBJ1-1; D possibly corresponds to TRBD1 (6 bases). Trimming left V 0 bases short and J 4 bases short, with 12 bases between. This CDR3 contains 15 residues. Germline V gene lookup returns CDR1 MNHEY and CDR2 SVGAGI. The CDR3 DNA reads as TGTGCCAGCAGTTACTCAGGGGGTCGGGGCACTGAAGCTTTCTTT. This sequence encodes CASSYSGGRGTEAFF.

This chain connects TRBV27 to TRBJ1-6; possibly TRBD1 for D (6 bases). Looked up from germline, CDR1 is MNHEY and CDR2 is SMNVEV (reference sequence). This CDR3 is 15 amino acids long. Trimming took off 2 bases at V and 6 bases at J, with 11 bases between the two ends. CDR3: CASSLTGLGNSPLHF. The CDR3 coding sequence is TGTGCCAGCAGTTTAACAGGGCTGGGTAATTCACCCCTCCACTTT.

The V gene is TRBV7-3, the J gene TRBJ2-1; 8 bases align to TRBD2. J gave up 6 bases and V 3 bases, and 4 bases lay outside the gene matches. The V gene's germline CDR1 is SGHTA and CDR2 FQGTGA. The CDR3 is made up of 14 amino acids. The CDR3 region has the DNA TGTGCCAGCAGCTTTAGCGGGAATTCCAATGAGCAGTTCTTC. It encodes CASSFSGNSNEQFF.

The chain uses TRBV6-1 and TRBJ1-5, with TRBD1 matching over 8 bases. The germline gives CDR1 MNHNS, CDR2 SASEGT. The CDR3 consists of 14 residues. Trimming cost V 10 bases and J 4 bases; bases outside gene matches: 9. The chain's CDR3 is CATKLRDRNQPQHF. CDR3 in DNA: TGTGCCACCAAATTGAGGGACAGGAATCAGCCCCAGCATTTT.

The DNA for the CDR3 is TGTGCCAGCAGTTTTTCTCCCGGGACACTGAACTATGGCTACACCTTC. It codes for CASSFSPGTLNYGYTF. V and J are TRBV6-5 and TRBJ1-2, with a weak D call TRBD1 (6 bases). Trimming pared 4 bases from V and 2 bases from J, leaving 17 bases between. CDR1 MNHEY and CDR2 SVGAGI come from the germline V gene. This CDR3 is built from 16 residues.

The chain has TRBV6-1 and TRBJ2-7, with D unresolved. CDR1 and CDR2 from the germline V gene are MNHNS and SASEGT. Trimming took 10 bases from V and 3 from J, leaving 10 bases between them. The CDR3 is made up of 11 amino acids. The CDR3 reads CATGPLYEQYF. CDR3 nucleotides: TGTGCCACCGGGCCCCTCTACGAGCAGTACTTC.

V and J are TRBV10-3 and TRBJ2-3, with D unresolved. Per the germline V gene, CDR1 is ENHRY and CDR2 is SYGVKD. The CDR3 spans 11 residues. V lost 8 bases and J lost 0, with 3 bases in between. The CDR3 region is CAIRSTDTQYF. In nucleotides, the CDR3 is TGTGCCATCCGTAGCACAGATACGCAGTATTTT.

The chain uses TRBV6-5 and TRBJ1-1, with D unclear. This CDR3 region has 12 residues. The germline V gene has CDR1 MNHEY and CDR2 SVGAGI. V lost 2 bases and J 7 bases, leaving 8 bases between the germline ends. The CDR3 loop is CASSYGKGEAFF. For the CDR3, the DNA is TGTGCCAGCAGTTACGGGAAGGGTGAAGCTTTCTTT.

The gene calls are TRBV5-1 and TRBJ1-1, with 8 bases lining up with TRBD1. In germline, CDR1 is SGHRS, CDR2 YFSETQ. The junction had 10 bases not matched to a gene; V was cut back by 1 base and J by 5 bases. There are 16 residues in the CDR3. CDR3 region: CASSLNPGGVSTEAFF. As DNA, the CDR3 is TGCGCCAGCAGCTTGAATCCAGGGGGCGTTTCTACTGAAGCTTTCTTT.

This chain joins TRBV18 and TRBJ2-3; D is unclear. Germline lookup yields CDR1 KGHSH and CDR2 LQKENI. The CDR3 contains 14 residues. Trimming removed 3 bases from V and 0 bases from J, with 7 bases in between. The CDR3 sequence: CASSPPPSTDTQYF. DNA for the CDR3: TGTGCCAGCTCACCTCCCCCCAGCACAGATACGCAGTATTTT.

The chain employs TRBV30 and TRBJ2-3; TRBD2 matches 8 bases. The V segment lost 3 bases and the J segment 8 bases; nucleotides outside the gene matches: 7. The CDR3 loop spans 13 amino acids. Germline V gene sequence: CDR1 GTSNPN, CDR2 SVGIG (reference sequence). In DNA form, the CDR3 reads TGTGCCTGGAGAGTCCCCGGGAGGGGTACGCAGTATTTT. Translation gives CAWRVPGRGTQYF. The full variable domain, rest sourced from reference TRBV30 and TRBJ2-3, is SQTIHQWPATLVQPVGSPLSLECTVEGTSNPNLYWYRQAAGRGLQLLFYSVGIGQISSEVPQNLSASRPQDRQFILSSKKLLLSDSGFYLCAWRVPGRGTQYFGPGTRLTVL.

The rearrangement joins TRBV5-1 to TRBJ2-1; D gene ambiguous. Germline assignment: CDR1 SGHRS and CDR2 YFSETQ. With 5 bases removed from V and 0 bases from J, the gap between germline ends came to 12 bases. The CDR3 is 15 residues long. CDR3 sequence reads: CASRKTVSSYNEQFF. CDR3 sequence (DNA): TGCGCCAGCAGAAAGACGGTGAGCTCCTACAATGAGCAGTTCTTC.

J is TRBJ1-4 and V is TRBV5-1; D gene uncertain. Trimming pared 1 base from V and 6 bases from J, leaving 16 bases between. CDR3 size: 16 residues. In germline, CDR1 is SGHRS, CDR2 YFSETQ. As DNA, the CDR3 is TGCGCCAGCAGCTTGCTGAGTCCGACAATGCATGAAAAACTGTTTTTT. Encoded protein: CASSLLSPTMHEKLFF.

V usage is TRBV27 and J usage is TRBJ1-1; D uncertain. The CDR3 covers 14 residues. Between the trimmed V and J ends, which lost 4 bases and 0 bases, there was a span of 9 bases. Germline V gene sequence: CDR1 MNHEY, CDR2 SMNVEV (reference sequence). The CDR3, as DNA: TGTGCCAGCAGTTACGACGGATTGAACACTGAAGCTTTCTTT. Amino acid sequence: CASSYDGLNTEAFF.

The CDR3 reads CAISEVAGNGYTF. The CDR3 region has the DNA TGTGCCATCAGTGAAGTAGCAGGGAATGGCTACACCTTC. The chain links TRBV10-3 to TRBJ1-2, with a possible D match to TRBD1 (5 bases). The V gene lost 3 bases and the J gene lost 6 bases, with 11 bases spanning the gap. The CDR3 totals 13 residues. The germline gives CDR1 ENHRY, CDR2 SYGVKD.

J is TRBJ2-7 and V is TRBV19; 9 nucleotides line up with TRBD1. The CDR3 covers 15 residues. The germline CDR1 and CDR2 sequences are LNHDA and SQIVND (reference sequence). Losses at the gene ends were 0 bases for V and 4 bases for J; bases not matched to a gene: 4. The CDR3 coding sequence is TGTGCCAGTAGTATAGAGGGACAGGGTATATACGAGCAGTACTTC. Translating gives CASSIEGQGIYEQYF.

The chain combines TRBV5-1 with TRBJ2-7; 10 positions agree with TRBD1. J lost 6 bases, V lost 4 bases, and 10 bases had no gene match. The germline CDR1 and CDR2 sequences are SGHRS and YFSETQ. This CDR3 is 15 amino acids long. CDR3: CASSPGTGVSLEQYF. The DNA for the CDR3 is TGCGCCAGCAGCCCCGGGACAGGGGTTAGCCTCGAGCAGTACTTC.

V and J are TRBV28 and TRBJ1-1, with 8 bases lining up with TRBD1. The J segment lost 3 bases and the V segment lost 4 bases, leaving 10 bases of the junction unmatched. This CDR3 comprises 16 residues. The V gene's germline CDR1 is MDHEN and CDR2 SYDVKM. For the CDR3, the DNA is TGTGCCAGCAGTTCCTCAGGGGGCATAGGGGACACTGAAGCTTTCTTT. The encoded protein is CASSSSGGIGDTEAFF.

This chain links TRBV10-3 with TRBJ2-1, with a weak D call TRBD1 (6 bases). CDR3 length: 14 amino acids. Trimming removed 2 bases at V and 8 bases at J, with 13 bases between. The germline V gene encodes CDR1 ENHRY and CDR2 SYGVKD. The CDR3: CAISERGQRDEQFF. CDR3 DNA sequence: TGTGCCATCAGTGAGCGCGGACAGAGGGATGAGCAGTTCTTC.

The CDR3, as DNA: TGTGCCAGCAGTGCTACTAGCGGGGGAGTCTACAATGAGCAGTTCTTC. This gives the protein CASSATSGGVYNEQFF. The V gene is TRBV6-1, the J gene TRBJ2-1; TRBD2 matches at 11 bases. Trimming removed 4 bases from V and 3 bases from J; junction bases left unmatched: 5. Germline-derived CDR1 and CDR2 are MNHNS and SASEGT. This CDR3 contains 16 residues.

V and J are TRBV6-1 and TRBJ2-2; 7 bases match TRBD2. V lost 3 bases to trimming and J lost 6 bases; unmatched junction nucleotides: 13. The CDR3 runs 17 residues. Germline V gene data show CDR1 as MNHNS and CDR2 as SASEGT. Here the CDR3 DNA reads TGTGCCAGCAGTGAGGCGGGGGATTCAGGAGGGCCCGGGGAGCTGTTTTTT. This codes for CASSEAGDSGGPGELFF.

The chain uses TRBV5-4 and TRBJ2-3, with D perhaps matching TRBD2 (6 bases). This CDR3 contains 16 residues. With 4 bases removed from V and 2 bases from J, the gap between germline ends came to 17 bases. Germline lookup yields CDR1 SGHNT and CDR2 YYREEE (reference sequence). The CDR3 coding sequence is TGTGCCAGCAGCCCGGCGCCAGCGGGCCACACAGATACGCAGTATTTT. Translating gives CASSPAPAGHTDTQYF. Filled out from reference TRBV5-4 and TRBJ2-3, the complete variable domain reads ETGVTQSPTHLIKTRGQQVTLRCSSQSGHNTVSWYQQALGQGPQFIFQYYREEENGRGNFPPRFSGLQFPNYSSELNVNALELDDSALYLCASSPAPAGHTDTQYFGPGTRLTVL.

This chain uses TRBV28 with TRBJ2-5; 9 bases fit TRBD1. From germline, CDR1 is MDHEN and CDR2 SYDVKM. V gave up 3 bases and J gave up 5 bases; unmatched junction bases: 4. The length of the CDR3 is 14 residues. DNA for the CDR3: TGTGCCAGCAGTTTTACAGGGGGCCGTGAGACCCAGTACTTC. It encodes CASSFTGGRETQYF.

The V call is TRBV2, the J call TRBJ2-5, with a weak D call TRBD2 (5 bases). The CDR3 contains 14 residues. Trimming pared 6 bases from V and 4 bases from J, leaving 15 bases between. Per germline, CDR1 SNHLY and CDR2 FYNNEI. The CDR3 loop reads CASRRTQGRETQYF. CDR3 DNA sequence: TGTGCCAGCAGAAGGACTCAAGGGCGAGAGACCCAGTACTTC. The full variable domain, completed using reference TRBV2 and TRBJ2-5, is EPEVTQTPSHQVTQMGQEVILRCVPISNHLYFYWYRQILGQKVEFLVSFYNNEISEKSEIFDDQFSVERPDGSNFTLKIRSTKLEDSAMYFCASRRTQGRETQYFGPGTRLLVL.